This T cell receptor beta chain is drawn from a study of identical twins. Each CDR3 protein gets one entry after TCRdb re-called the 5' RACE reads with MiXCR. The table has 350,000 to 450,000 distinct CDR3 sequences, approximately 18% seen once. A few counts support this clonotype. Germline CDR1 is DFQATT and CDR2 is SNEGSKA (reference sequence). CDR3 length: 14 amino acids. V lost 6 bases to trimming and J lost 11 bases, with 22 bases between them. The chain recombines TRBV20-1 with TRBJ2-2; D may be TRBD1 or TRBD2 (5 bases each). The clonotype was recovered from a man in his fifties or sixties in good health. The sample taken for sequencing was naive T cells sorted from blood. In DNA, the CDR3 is TGCAGTGCGAGTAGCGACAGAATAAGGCGAGAGCTGTTTTTT. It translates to CSASSDRIRRELFF.